These 19 T cell receptor beta chains were sequenced from one sample in a study of CD8+CD57+ T cells in acquired aplastic anemia (dated by TCRdb to between 2017 and 2018). The run used an Illumina HiSeq 2000. Genomic DNA served as template for TCR beta VDJ combination and CDR3 sequence profiling. In-frame beta chains were kept once TCRdb had trimmed the public reads at Q25 with fastp and called clones with MiXCR. Each CDR3 protein gets just one entry, which takes the most common genes and DNA from the rows behind it. The sample table lists more than 250,000 distinct CDR3 sequences, 45% to 70% of them with a count of one. In total, the top ten clones hold approximately 8.2% of the sample. The sequencing sample was made of sorted CD4+, CD8+, or CD8+CD57+ T cells (not recorded which) from PBMCs. These receptors were obtained from a human donor with severe aplastic anemia or a healthy control (not recorded which).

The chain uses TRBV29-1 and TRBJ1-2, with D possibly TRBD1 on 6 matching bases. Trimming stripped 3 bases from V and 5 bases from J, with 13 bases between. This CDR3 comprises 13 residues. Germline V lookup: CDR1 SQVTM, CDR2 ANQGSEA. The CDR3 region has the DNA TGCAGCGTTGACTCCGGGACACGGTATGGCTACACCTTC. This sequence encodes CSVDSGTRYGYTF.

The rearrangement joins TRBV5-1 to TRBJ2-7; D call uncertain. TRBJ2-5 explains the end of the DNA better; the J call may be wrong. The CDR3 covers 14 residues. Per germline, CDR1 SGHRS and CDR2 YFSETQ. Here the CDR3 DNA reads TGCGCCAGCAGCTCGACACGCCTAGGGGAGACCCAGTACTTC. This encodes CASSSTRLGETQYF.

The V call is TRBV12-5, the J call TRBJ2-7; D ambiguous. The germline V gene encodes CDR1 LGHNT and CDR2 FRNRAP. The CDR3 runs to 13 residues. V shed 3 bases and J shed 2 bases, with 8 bases lying between them. In DNA, the CDR3 is TGTGCTAGTGGTTTCGACGGAGCCTACGAGCAGTACTTC. Amino acid sequence: CASGFDGAYEQYF.

V and J are TRBV4-1 and TRBJ2-6, with a weak D call TRBD2 (6 bases). Germline CDR1 reads MGHRA; CDR2 reads YSYEKL. The V and J ends lost 3 bases and 8 bases respectively, with 14 bases between them. The CDR3 consists of 15 residues. CDR3 in amino acids: CASSHSKEGPNVLTF. CDR3 coding DNA: TGCGCCAGCAGCCACTCCAAGGAGGGTCCCAACGTCCTGACTTTC.

This chain connects TRBV28 to TRBJ2-7; 8 bases agree with TRBD1. Germline loops: CDR1 MDHEN, CDR2 SYDVKM. The trim removed 6 bases at V and 4 bases at J, leaving 11 bases unmatched. This CDR3 is 15 amino acids long. The CDR3 nucleotides read TGTGCCAGCAGCGGACAGGGCATGCCTGCGTACGAGCAGTACTTC. It specifies CASSGQGMPAYEQYF.

This clonotype was seen once. The chain links TRBV7-2 to TRBJ1-2, with no clear D. CDR1 is SGHTA and CDR2 is FQGNSA in the germline V gene. V was shortened by 5 bases and J by 1 base, with 11 bases between the two germline ends. The CDR3 sequence is 14 residues long. The CDR3 loop is CASSGERNNYGYTF. The CDR3 nucleotides are TGTGCCAGCAGCGGGGAACGTAATAACTATGGCTACACCTTC.

The chain recombines TRBV7-3 with TRBJ2-1, with unresolved D. CDR1 is SGHTA, CDR2 FQGTGA, per germline. Deletions cut 5 bases from V and 6 bases from J, with 14 bases between. The CDR3 is 14 residues long. The CDR3 region is CASSPTRVSNEQFF. For the CDR3, the DNA is TGTGCCAGCAGCCCGACCCGGGTGAGCAATGAGCAGTTCTTC.

The V gene is TRBV7-9, the J gene TRBJ2-5; 8 bases fit TRBD1. CDR1 is SEHNR and CDR2 is FQNEAQ in the germline V gene (reference sequence). CDR3 length: 16 amino acids. The V gene end was trimmed by 5 bases and the J gene end by 1 base; junction bases not matched to a gene: 9. CDR3 coding DNA: TGTGCCAGCAGCCCTGCCGGGACAGGACTCCAAGAGACCCAGTACTTC. Residues: CASSPAGTGLQETQYF.

This clonotype has only a few counts. In DNA, the CDR3 is TGTGCCAGCAGCGAAGGGAGAATTGAAGCTTTCTTT. Translation: CASSEGRIEAFF. The V gene is TRBV7-9, the J gene TRBJ1-1, with D uncertain. This CDR3 contains 12 residues. The ends were cut back, 5 bases at V and 7 bases at J, with 11 bases in the middle. Germline CDR1 reads SEHNR; CDR2 reads FQNEAQ (reference sequence). Based on the CDR3 plus reference TRBV7-9 and TRBJ1-1, the full variable domain is DTGVSQNPRHKITKRGQNVTFRCDPISEHNRLYWYRQTLGQGPEFLTYFQNEAQLEKSRLLSDRFSAERPKGSFSTLEIQRTEQGDSAMYLCASSEGRIEAFFGQGTRLTVV.

The chain has TRBV20-1 and TRBJ1-2; possibly TRBD1 for D (6 bases). The CDR3 extends over 14 amino acids. The germline V gene encodes CDR1 DFQATT and CDR2 SNEGSKA (reference sequence). Deletions cut 2 bases from V and 0 bases from J, with 10 bases between. In DNA form, the CDR3 reads TGCAGTGCTAGACCTAGGACAGCTAACTATGGCTACACCTTC. It encodes CSARPRTANYGYTF.

This clonotype turned up a few times. The rearrangement joins TRBV7-2 to TRBJ2-6; TRBD2 matches at 8 bases. Germline V lookup: CDR1 SGHTA, CDR2 FQGNSA. J was trimmed by 4 bases and V by 1 base; bases with no gene match: 6. The CDR3 is made up of 17 amino acids. The CDR3 region is CASSLGRRLAGANVLTF. The CDR3 DNA reads TGTGCCAGCAGCTTAGGTCGTCGACTAGCGGGGGCCAACGTCCTGACTTTC.

Only one count was recorded for this clonotype. The chain employs TRBV7-9 and TRBJ2-7; D possibly uses TRBD1 or TRBD2 (5 bases each). The germline V and J ends were trimmed by 6 bases and 3 bases, with 15 bases remaining between them. Germline loops: CDR1 SEHNR, CDR2 FQNEAQ (reference sequence). The CDR3 runs to 14 residues. In nucleotides, the CDR3 is TGTGCCAGCAGTGAAAGGTATGGGGGCTACGAGCAGTACTTC. This codes for CASSERYGGYEQYF.

In its sample, this clonotype was seen once. This chain links TRBV15 with TRBJ2-5; the D gene could be TRBD1 or TRBD2 (5 bases each). Germline CDR1 LNHNV, CDR2 YYDKDF (reference sequence). The CDR3 totals 14 residues. The germline V and J ends were trimmed by 9 bases and 5 bases, with 19 bases remaining between them. CDR3 DNA sequence: TGTGCCACAGGACGCCCGGGGCGGTTGGAGACCCAGTACTTC. It codes for CATGRPGRLETQYF.

This clonotype was counted ten times or more. The chain carries TRBV29-1 and TRBJ2-7; D is undetermined. CDR3 length: 14 amino acids. Trimming pared 5 bases from V and 0 bases from J, leaving 14 bases between. CDR1 and CDR2 (germline): SQVTM, ANQGSEA. The CDR3 DNA reads TGCAGCGTTACCCGGACCTCAAGCTCCTACGAGCAGTACTTC. This translates into CSVTRTSSSYEQYF.

This clonotype has just one count. The J gene is TRBJ2-5, the V gene TRBV5-1; D call uncertain. This CDR3 spans 13 amino acids. CDR1 SGHRS and CDR2 YFSETQ come from the germline V gene. V was clipped by 0 bases and J by 1 base, with 4 bases between them. This chain's CDR3 is CASSLAAQETQYF. The DNA of the CDR3 is TGCGCCAGCAGCTTGGCCGCCCAAGAGACCCAGTACTTC.

This clonotype was found a few times. The chain links TRBV7-9 to TRBJ2-2, with 7 bases that match TRBD2. With 5 bases clipped from V and 7 bases from J, the junction kept 10 bases outside the gene matches. The CDR3 loop spans 15 amino acids. Germline-derived CDR1 and CDR2 are SEHNR and FQNEAQ (reference sequence). In DNA, the CDR3 is TGTGCCAGCAGCGCCTGGGCGGGAGATGTCGGGGAGCTGTTTTTT. This encodes CASSAWAGDVGELFF.

This clonotype has at least ten counts. The gene calls are TRBV5-1 and TRBJ1-4; no firm D call. With 1 base removed from V and 4 bases from J, the gap between germline ends came to 5 bases. Looked up from germline, CDR1 is SGHRS and CDR2 is YFSETQ. This CDR3 has 13 amino acids. For the CDR3, the DNA is TGCGCCAGCAGCTTGCGGATTAATGAAAAACTGTTTTTT. As protein: CASSLRINEKLFF.

CDR3 region: CASSQVDSKEAFF. DNA for the CDR3: TGTGCCAGCAGCCAAGTCGACAGCAAAGAAGCTTTCTTT. The gene calls are TRBV4-2 and TRBJ1-1; D may be TRBD1 (5 bases). CDR1 LGHNA and CDR2 YNFKEQ come from the germline V gene. V was clipped by 1 base and J by 8 bases, with 11 bases between them. CDR3 length equals 13 residues.

The chain couples TRBV5-1 to TRBJ1-4, with D possibly being TRBD1 (5 bases). With 2 bases removed from V and 5 bases from J, the gap between germline ends came to 10 bases. Germline V CDR1 and CDR2: SGHRS, YFSETQ. The CDR3 totals 14 residues. CDR3 loop: CASSFGGLNEKLFF. The CDR3 DNA reads TGCGCCAGCAGCTTCGGGGGATTGAATGAAAAACTGTTTTTT.